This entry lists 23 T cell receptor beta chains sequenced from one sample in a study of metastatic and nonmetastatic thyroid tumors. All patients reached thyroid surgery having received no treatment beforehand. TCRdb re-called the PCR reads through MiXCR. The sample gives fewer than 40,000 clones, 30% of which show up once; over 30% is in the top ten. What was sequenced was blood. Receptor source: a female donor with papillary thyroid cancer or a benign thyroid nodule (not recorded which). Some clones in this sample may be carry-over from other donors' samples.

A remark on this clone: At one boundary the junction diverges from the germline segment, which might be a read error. The CDR3 is CAISGGGQGVGNEKLFF. CDR3 nucleotide sequence: TGTGCCATCAGTGGAGGGGGCCAGGGGGTTGGTAATGAAAAACTGTTTTTT. The gene calls are TRBV25-1 and TRBJ1-4; 7 positions match TRBD1. The CDR3 totals 17 residues. The V gene's germline CDR1 is MGHDK and CDR2 SYGVNS.

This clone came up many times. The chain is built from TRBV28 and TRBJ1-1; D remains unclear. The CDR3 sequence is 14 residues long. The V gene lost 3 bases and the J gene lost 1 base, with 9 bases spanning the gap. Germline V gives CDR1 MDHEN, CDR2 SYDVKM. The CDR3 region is CASSFLSSNTEAFF. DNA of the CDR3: TGTGCCAGCAGTTTCCTCAGTTCGAACACTGAAGCTTTCTTT.

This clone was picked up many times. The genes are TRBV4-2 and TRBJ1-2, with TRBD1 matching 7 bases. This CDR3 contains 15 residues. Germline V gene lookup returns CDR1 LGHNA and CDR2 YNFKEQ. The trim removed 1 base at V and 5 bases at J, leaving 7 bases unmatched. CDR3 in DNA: TGTGCCAGCAGCCAAGTTCCGGAGGGGGCATATGGCTACACCTTC. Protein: CASSQVPEGAYGYTF.

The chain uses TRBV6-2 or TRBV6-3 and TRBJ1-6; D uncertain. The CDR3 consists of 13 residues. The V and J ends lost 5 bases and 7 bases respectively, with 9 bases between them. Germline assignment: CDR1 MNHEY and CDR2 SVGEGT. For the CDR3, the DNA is TGTGCCAGCAGTAAACAAGAAAATTCACCCCTCCACTTT. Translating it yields CASSKQENSPLHF.

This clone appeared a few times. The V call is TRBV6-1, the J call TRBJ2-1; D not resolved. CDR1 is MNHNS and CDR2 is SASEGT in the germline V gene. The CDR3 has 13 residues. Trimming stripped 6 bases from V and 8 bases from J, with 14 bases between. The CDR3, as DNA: TGTGCCAGCAGGCTTTCCCGGGTGGATGAGCAGTTCTTC. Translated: CASRLSRVDEQFF.

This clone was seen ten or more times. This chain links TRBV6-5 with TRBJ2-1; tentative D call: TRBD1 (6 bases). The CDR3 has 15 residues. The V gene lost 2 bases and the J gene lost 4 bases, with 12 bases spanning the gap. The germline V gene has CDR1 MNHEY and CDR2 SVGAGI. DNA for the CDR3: TGTGCCAGCAGTTACGAGGACAGCAGGTACAATGAGCAGTTCTTC. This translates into CASSYEDSRYNEQFF.

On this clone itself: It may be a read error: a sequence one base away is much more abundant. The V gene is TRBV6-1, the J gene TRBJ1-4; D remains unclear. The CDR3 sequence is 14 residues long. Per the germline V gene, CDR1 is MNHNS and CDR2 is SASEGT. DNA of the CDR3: TGTGCCAACAGTGAAGCGCAAGGGTATGAAAAACTGTTTTTT. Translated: CANSEAQGYEKLFF.

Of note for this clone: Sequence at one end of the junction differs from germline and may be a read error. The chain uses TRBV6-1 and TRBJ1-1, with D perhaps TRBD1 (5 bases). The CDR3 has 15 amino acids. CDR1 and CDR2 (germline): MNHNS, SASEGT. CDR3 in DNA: TGTGCCAGCGTAAACCCCCGGGGACTGAACGCTGAAGCTTTCTTT. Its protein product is CASVNPRGLNAEAFF.

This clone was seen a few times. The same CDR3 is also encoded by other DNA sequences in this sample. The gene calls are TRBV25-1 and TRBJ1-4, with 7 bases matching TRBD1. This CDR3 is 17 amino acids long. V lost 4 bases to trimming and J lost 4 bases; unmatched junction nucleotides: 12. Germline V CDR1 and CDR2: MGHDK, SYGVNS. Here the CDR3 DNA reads TGTGCCAGCAGTGGAGGTGGCCAGGGGGTTGGTAATGAAAAACTGTTTTTT. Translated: CASSGGGQGVGNEKLFF. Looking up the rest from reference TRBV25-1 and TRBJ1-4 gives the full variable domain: EADIYQTPRYLVIGTGKKITLECSQTMGHDKMYWYQQDPGMELHLIHYSYGVNSTEKGDLSSESTVSRIRTEHFPLTLESARPSHTSQYLCASSGGGQGVGNEKLFFGSGTQLSVL.

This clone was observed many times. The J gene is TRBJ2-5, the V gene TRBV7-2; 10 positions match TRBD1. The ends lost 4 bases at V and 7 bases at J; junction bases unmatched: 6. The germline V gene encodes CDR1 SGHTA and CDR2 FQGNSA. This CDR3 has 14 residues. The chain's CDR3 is CASSSLGQGGTQYF. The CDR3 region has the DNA TGTGCCAGCAGCTCTCTCGGACAGGGGGGGACCCAGTACTTC. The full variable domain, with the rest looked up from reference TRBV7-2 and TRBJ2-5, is GAGVSQSPSNKVTEKGKDVELRCDPISGHTALYWYRQSLGQGLEFLIYFQGNSAPDKSGLPSDRFSAERTGGSVSTLTIQRTQQEDSAVYLCASSSLGQGGTQYFGPGTRLLVL.

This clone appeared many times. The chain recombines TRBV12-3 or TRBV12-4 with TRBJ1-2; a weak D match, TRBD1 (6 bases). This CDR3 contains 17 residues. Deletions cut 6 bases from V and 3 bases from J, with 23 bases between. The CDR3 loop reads CASSPGGGAAVHYGYTF. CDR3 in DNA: TGTGCCAGCAGCCCCGGGGGGGGGGCGGCGGTGCACTATGGCTACACCTTC.

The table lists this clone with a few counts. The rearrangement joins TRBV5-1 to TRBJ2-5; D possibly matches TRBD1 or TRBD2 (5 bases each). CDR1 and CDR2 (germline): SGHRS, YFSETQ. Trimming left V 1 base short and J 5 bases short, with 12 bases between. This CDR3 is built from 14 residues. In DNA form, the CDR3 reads TGCGCCAGCAGCTTGCTGGGGGATTTCGAGACCCAGTACTTC. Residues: CASSLLGDFETQYF.

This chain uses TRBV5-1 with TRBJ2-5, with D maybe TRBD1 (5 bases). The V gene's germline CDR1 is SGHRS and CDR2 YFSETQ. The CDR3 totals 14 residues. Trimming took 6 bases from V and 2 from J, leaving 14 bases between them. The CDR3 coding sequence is TGCGCCAGCACCCCTTACAGGTGGCAAGAGACCCAGTACTTC. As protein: CASTPYRWQETQYF.

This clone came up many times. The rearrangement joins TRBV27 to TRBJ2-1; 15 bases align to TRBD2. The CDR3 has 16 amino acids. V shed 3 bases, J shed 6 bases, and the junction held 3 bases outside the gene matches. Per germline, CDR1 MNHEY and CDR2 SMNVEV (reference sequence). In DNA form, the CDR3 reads TGTGCCAGCAGTTTGGGGACTAGCGGGAGGTTCAATGAGCAGTTCTTC. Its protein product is CASSLGTSGRFNEQFF.

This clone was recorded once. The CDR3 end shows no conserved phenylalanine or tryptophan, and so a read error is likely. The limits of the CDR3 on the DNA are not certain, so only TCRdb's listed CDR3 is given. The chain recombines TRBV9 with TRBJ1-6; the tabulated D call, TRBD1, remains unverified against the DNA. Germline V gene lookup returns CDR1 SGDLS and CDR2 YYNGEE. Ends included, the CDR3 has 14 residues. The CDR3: CASSLRDSNSPIHL.

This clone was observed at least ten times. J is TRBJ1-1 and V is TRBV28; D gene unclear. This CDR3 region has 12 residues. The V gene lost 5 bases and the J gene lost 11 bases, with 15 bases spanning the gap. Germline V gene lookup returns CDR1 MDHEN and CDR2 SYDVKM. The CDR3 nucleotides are TGTGCCAGCAGTCTAGAACCTAGAGGCGCTTTCTTT. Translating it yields CASSLEPRGAFF.

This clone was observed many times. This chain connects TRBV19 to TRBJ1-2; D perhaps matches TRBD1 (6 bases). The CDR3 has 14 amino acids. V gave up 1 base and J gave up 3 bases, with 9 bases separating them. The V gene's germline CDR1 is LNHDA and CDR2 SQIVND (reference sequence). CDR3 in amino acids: CASSIGWTDYGYTF. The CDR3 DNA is TGTGCCAGTAGTATAGGTTGGACAGACTATGGCTACACCTTC.

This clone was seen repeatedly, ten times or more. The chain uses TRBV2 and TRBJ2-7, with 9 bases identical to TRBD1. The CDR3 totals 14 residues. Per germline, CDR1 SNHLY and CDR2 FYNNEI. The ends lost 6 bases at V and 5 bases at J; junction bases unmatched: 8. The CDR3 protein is CASSTGTGRDEQYF. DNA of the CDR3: TGTGCCAGCAGCACAGGGACAGGGAGGGACGAGCAGTACTTC.

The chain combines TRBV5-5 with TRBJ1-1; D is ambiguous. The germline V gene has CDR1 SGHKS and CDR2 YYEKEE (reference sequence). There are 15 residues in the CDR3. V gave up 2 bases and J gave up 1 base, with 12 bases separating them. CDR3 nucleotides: TGTGCCAGCAGCTTCTATTTGGTCACGAACACTGAAGCTTTCTTT. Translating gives CASSFYLVTNTEAFF.

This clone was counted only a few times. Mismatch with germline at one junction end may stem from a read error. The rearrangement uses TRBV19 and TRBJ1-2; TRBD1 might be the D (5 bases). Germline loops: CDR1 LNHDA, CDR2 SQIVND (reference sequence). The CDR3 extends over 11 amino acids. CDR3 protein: CATYWGYGYIF. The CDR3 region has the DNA TGTGCCACATATTGGGGCTATGGCTACATCTTC.

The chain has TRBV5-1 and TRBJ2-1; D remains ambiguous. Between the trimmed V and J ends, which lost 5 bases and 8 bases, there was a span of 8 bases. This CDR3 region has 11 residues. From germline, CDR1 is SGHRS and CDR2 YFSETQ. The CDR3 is CASSYWDEQFF. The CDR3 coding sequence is TGCGCCAGCAGTTACTGGGATGAGCAGTTCTTC. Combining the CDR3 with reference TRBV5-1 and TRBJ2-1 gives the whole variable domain KAGVTQTPRYLIKTRGQQVTLSCSPISGHRSVSWYQQTPGQGLQFLFEYFSETQRNKGNFPGRFSGRQFSNSRSEMNVSTLELGDSALYLCASSYWDEQFFGPGTRLTVL.

The CDR3 DNA reads as TGTGCCAGTAGTATCGGACTAGCGGGAGGATATTGGTACAATGAGCAGTTCTTC. Amino acids: CASSIGLAGGYWYNEQFF. This sequence joins TRBV19 and TRBJ2-1; 14 nucleotides align to TRBD2. Germline trimming cut 3 bases from V and 4 bases from J; bases unmatched to any gene: 8. The germline gives CDR1 LNHDA, CDR2 SQIVND (reference sequence). This CDR3 spans 18 amino acids.

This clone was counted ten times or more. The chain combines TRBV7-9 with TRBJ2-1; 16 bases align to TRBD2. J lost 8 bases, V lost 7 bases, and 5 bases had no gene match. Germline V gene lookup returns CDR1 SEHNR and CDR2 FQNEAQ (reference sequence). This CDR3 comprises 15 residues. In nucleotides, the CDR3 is TGTGCCAGCACCGGGACTAGCGGGAGGGTTGATGAGCAGTTCTTC. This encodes CASTGTSGRVDEQFF.